The sequence of this T cell receptor beta chain was determined in a study of neurological immune-mediated disorders. Notes on the study in general: Whereas HTLV-1-associated myelopathy showed the most TCR clonal expansion, multiple sclerosis showed the least, with levels below those of healthy controls.

Unsorted libraries were derived from 2 million PBMCs stored at -80 C. The CDR3 is 15 amino acids. Germline CDR1 SGHTA, CDR2 FQGNSA. V shed 4 bases and J 12 bases; nucleotides not matched to a gene: 14. This clonotype was seen ten or more times. What it recognizes is unknown. The cDNA was generated by 5'RACE with 10-nucleotide random UMIs. Per sequencing run, 15-18 subjects together gave over 160 million TCR-beta sequences. TCRdb independently ran MiXCR on the 5' RACE reads; one entry per CDR3 protein. The sample includes 50,000 to 55,000 distinct CDR3 sequences, under 13% of them seen just once. This TCR came from a man between 70 and 80 years old with HTLV-1-associated myelopathy (HAM/TSP). The chain links TRBV7-2 to TRBJ2-3; 9 nucleotides match TRBD1. Sequencing was performed on PBMCs. The CDR3 reads CASSSRNWDRDPQYF. The CDR3 coding sequence is TGTGCCAGCAGCTCACGTAATTGGGACAGGGACCCTCAGTATTTT.